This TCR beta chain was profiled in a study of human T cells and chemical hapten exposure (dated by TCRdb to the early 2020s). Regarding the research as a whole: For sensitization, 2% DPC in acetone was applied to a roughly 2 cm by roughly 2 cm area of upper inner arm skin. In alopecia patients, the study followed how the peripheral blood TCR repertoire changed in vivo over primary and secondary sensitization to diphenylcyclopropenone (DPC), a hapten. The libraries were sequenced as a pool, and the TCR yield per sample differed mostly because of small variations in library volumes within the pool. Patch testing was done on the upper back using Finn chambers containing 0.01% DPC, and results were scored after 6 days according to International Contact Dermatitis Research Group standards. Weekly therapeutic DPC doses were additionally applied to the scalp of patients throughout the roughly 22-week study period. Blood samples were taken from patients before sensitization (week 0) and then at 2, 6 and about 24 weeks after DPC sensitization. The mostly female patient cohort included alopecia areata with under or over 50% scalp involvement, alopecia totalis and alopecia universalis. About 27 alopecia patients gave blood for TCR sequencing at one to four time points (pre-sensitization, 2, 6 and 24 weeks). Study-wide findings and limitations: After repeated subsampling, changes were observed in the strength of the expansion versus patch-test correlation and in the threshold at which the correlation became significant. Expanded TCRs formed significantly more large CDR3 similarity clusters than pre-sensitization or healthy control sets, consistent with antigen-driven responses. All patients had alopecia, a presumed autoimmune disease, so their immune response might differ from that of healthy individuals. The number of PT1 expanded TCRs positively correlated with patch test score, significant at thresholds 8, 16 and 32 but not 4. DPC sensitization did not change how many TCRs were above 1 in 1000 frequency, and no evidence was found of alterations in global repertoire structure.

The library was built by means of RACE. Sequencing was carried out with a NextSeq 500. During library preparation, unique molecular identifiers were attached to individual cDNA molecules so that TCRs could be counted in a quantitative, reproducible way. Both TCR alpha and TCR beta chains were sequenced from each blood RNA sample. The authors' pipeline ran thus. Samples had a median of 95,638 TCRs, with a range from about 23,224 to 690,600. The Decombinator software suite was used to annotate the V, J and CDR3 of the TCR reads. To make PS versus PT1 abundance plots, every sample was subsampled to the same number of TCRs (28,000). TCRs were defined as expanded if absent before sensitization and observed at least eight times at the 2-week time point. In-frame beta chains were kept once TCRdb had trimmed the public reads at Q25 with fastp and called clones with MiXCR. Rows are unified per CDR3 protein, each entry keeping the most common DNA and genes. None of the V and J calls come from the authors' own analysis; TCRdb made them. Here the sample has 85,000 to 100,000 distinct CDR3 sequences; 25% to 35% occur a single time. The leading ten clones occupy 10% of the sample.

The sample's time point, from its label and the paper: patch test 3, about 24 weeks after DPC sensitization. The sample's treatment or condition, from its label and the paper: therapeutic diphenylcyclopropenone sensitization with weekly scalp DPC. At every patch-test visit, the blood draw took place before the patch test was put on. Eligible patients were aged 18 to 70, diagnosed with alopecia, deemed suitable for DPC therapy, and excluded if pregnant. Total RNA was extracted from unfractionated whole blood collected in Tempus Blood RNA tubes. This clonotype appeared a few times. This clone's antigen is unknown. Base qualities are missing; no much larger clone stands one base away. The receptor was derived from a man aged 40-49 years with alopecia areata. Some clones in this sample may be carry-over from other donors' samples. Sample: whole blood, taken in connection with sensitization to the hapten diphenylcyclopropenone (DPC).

The CDR3 corresponds to CASSQDQGIDTDTQYF. The DNA sequence is as follows: TGCGCCAGCAGCCAAGATCAGGGAATCGACACAGATACGCAGTATTTT. The V gene is TRBV4-3 and the J gene is TRBJ2-3; TRBD1 is possibly the D segment (5 matching bases). Reading from cysteine to phenylalanine, the CDR3 counts 16 amino acids. Only the CDR3 DNA stays, 48 bases, in frame from base 1. Looking up the germline V gene yields CDR1 LGHNA and CDR2 YSLEER. V is clipped by 0 bases and J by 2 bases, and the sequence between their germline boundaries is 12 bases long.